This record concerns one T cell receptor beta chain sequence. Antigen specificity is unknown. The sample is drawn from a study of blood T cells in healthy people across ages. Study in general: T cells yielded about one barcoded beta molecule per two cells through template switching. Notes on the study in general: PBMCs that were unsorted prevented a conclusive naive versus antigen-experienced comparison. Observed TCR beta diversity showed a strong correlation with the percentage of naive T cells as measured by flow cytometry. Diversity of TCR beta per million T cells declined in a roughly linear way with age.

Germline CDR1 LGHDT, CDR2 YNNKEL (reference sequence). CDR3 size: 14 residues. The authors ran a second PCR of 7 to 11 cycles using a sample-barcoded 5' primer and a J-beta primer mix. Using its own MiXCR run on the 5' RACE reads, TCRdb lists one record per CDR3 protein. The sample lists 850,000 to 1,000,000 distinct CDR3 sequences, about 51% occurring once. This chain connects TRBV3-1 to TRBJ2-5; 13 positions agree with TRBD2. The J call may be faulty, since TRBJ2-7 better matches the DNA end. The material sequenced was blood. This receptor was obtained from an older woman in good health. Written as DNA, the CDR3 is TGTGCCAGCACCAGGACTAGCGGGAGTGGCGAGCAGTACTTC. Translation gives CASTRTSGSGEQYF.